This T cell receptor (beta chain) was obtained from a study of cytomegalovirus exposure and HLA in healthy donors. This PCR relied on a set of 60 Vbeta primers and 13 Jbeta primers. Profiled with immunoSEQ multiplex PCR; TCRdb holds only in-frame clones, not every one. The sample lists under 200,000 clones; about 70% were seen once. Germline CDR1 reads LNHNV; CDR2 reads YYDKDF (reference sequence). The CDR3 totals 14 residues. V was pared by 5 bases and J by 3 bases, with 13 bases between. J is TRBJ1-2 and V is TRBV15; D call uncertain. This TCR came from a woman aged 40 to 50 in good health and CMV-seropositive. The sequenced sample was PBMCs. The CDR3 nucleotides are TGTGCCACCAGCTCAGACCGGGTCCACTATGGCTACACCTTC. This gives the protein CATSSDRVHYGYTF.